The clone carrying this TCR beta chain was counted many times. The sample belongs to a study of T-cell reconstitution after alpha-beta-depleted transplantation in children. The germline V gene encodes CDR1 SQVTM and CDR2 ANQGSEA. The CDR3 extends over 14 amino acids. J was trimmed by 5 bases and V by 1 base; bases with no gene match: 6. Unique molecular identifiers were incorporated during preparation of the TCRbeta library. Via MiXCR, TCRdb re-called the PCR reads, giving one row per CDR3 protein. Seen here are over 550,000 distinct CDR3 sequences, 10% observed once, and the top ten hold roughly 4%. Sequences were derived from PBMCs from the stem cell graft donor, sampled from the stem cell graft. The rearrangement uses TRBV29-1 and TRBJ2-7; 9 positions agree with TRBD2. This clonotype was sampled from a human donor who donated a stem cell graft to a child with acute myeloid leukemia. The CDR3 protein is CSVEVGSGSHEQYF. The CDR3 nucleotides read TGCAGCGTTGAAGTAGGTAGCGGGAGTCACGAGCAGTACTTC.